This TCR beta chain was documented in a study of blood T cells in healthy people across ages. Background on the study: Per every two T cells, about one barcoded beta molecule was captured by template switching. Points from the study as a whole: For the donors, CMV status was unknown and possibly confounded expanded clonotype changes. A strong correlation was seen between TCR beta diversity and naive T cell percentage.

Alongside a J-beta primer mix, a sample-barcoded 5' primer served in a second PCR lasting roughly 7 to 12 cycles. The authors tagged each cDNA molecule using a template-switch adaptor with 12 random nucleotides. TCRdb fed the 5' RACE reads into MiXCR, producing one record per CDR3 protein. The data hold roughly 680,000 distinct CDR3 sequences, with roughly 49% observed a single time. Remarks on this clonotype: Its cognate antigen is unknown.

The V gene's germline CDR1 is SGHAT and CDR2 FQDESV (reference sequence). V lost 4 bases to trimming and J lost 0 bases, with 6 bases between them. The length of the CDR3 is 13 residues. The chain links TRBV11-1 to TRBJ1-1; no definite D call. The specimen was blood. This TCR derives from an older woman in good health. CDR3: CASSSNMNTEAFF. The CDR3 DNA reads TGTGCCAGCAGCTCCAACATGAACACTGAAGCTTTCTTT.